These T cell receptor beta chains were read from a single sample in a study of radiation and T cells in renal cell carcinoma. Data came from immunoSEQ multiplex PCR; TCRdb stores just in-frame clones and leaves some out. The sample has tens of thousands of clones, 45% to 50% seen once. Sequencing used tumor tissue, obtained from a patient whose treatment included radiotherapy and nephrectomy. The origin of the receptors is a woman between 45 and 60 years old with renal cell carcinoma. The CDR3 runs from the conserved cysteine through the conserved F or W. Each record gives: CDR3 DNA, CDR3 protein, clone size, J gene, D gene, V gene. D genes are given only for firm matches. Some rows mark clone size as missing; the rest say once, few, many or name a class of expanded clone.

CDR3 DNA: TGTGCCAGTTCGGACAGGGTTGATTCACCCCTCCACTTT
CDR3 protein: CASSDRVDSPLHF
clone size: few
J gene: TRBJ1-6
D gene: TRBD1
V gene: TRBV2

CDR3 DNA: TGCGCCAGCAGGGGGACTAGCGCTTCCACAGATACGCAGTATTTT
CDR3 protein: CASRGTSASTDTQYF
clone size: few
J gene: TRBJ2-3
D gene: TRBD2
V gene: TRBV10-2

CDR3 DNA: TGTGCCAGCAGTGAATACGTTGCTTCACCCCTCCACTTT
CDR3 protein: CASSEYVASPLHF
clone size: .
J gene: TRBJ1-6
D gene: .
V gene: TRBV25-1

CDR3 DNA: TGTGCCAGCCGGCGAAGGGGGGCGGAATATGGCTACACCTTC
CDR3 protein: CASRRRGAEYGYTF
clone size: many
J gene: TRBJ1-2
D gene: .
V gene: TRBV5-6

CDR3 DNA: TGTGCCAGCAGCTTGGGCTCCACAGATCTGGGAGACACCATATATTTT
CDR3 protein: CASSLGSTDLGDTIYF
clone size: .
J gene: TRBJ1-3
D gene: .
V gene: TRBV5-6

CDR3 DNA: TGTGCCAGCAGCGCGGGGGGGAGCGACGGCACAGATACGCAGTATTTT
CDR3 protein: CASSAGGSDGTDTQYF
clone size: .
J gene: TRBJ2-3
D gene: TRBD2
V gene: TRBV9

CDR3 DNA: TGTGCCACCAGCCGTAGTTGGGGGCGCGAAGAGACCCAGTACTTC
CDR3 protein: CATSRSWGREETQYF
clone size: once
J gene: TRBJ2-5
D gene: .
V gene: TRBV15

CDR3 DNA: TGTGCCAGCAGTGAATACCCGGGACGGCGCACGGATACGCAGTATTTT
CDR3 protein: CASSEYPGRRTDTQYF
clone size: many
J gene: TRBJ2-3
D gene: .
V gene: TRBV25-1

CDR3 DNA: TGTGCCAGCAGCCTGCTAGAGGTCGAAAAACTGTTTTTT
CDR3 protein: CASSLLEVEKLFF
clone size: .
J gene: TRBJ1-4
D gene: .
V gene: TRBV5-6

CDR3 DNA: TGTGCCAGCGGGGGGGCAGATACGCAGTATTTT
CDR3 protein: CASGGADTQYF
clone size: .
J gene: TRBJ2-3
D gene: TRBD2
V gene: TRBV19

CDR3 DNA: TGTGCCAGCAGTTCCCCACCCGGGCCCGGGGACGAAAAACTGTTTTTT
CDR3 protein: CASSSPPGPGDEKLFF
clone size: few
J gene: TRBJ1-4
D gene: .
V gene: TRBV28

CDR3 DNA: TGTGCCAGCTCACCACTGGGAGGGAACGAGCAGTACTTC
CDR3 protein: CASSPLGGNEQYF
clone size: few
J gene: TRBJ2-7
D gene: TRBD2
V gene: TRBV18

CDR3 DNA: TGTGCCAGCAGCGTAGAGGCTAGCGGGGACACCGGGGAGCTGTTTTTT
CDR3 protein: CASSVEASGDTGELFF
clone size: .
J gene: TRBJ2-2
D gene: TRBD2
V gene: TRBV9

CDR3 DNA: TGTGCCAGCAGTTCCGGGACGGGGAATTCACCCCTCCACTTT
CDR3 protein: CASSSGTGNSPLHF
clone size: .
J gene: TRBJ1-6
D gene: .
V gene: TRBV2

CDR3 DNA: TGCGCCAGCAGCTTGGGCCAAACGAACACCGGGGAGCTGTTTTTT
CDR3 protein: CASSLGQTNTGELFF
clone size: .
J gene: TRBJ2-2
D gene: .
V gene: TRBV5-1